Below are 25 T cell receptor beta chains sequenced from a single sample in a study of a mutant IDH1 vaccine in newly diagnosed glioma. Their target antigens are unknown. The assay was immunoSEQ multiplex PCR, and TCRdb's table has in-frame clones only and misses some. The profile shows tens of thousands of clones, around 78% of them singletons. Time point here: week 5, during vaccination. Every single dose of the vaccine, 300 ug of mutant IDH1 20-mer peptide, came with topical imiquimod. The source material was PBMCs, sampled from a glioma patient whose treatment included an IDH1 peptide vaccine. All receptors derive from a middle-aged man with glioma.

V is TRBV7-9 and J is TRBJ1-2; D call uncertain. CDR1 is SEHNR, CDR2 FQNEAQ, per germline (reference sequence). The CDR3 spans 13 residues. The V and J ends lost 1 base and 1 base respectively, with 4 bases between them. CDR3 sequence (DNA): TGTGCCAGCAGCTTAGACAATAACTATGGCTACACCTTC. Encoded protein: CASSLDNNYGYTF.

The chain employs TRBV18 and TRBJ2-7; tentative D call: TRBD1 (5 bases). The V and J ends lost 5 bases and 0 bases respectively, with 11 bases between them. The CDR3 has 14 amino acids. CDR1 is KGHSH, CDR2 LQKENI, per germline. The CDR3 loop is CASSGQGSSYEQYF. Here the CDR3 DNA reads TGTGCCAGCTCAGGGCAGGGTTCCTCCTACGAGCAGTACTTC.

The chain carries TRBV5-6 and TRBJ1-2; D gene unclear. Germline CDR1 is SGHDT and CDR2 is YYEEEE. Trimming shortened V by 1 base and J by 6 bases, and 10 bases separated the two germline ends. CDR3 size: 13 residues. CDR3 residues: CASSLQAIHGYTF. Here the CDR3 DNA reads TGTGCCAGCAGCTTGCAGGCAATCCATGGCTACACCTTC.

The V and J genes are TRBV20-1 and TRBJ2-7; no definite D call. This CDR3 comprises 11 residues. CDR1 and CDR2 from the germline V gene are DFQATT and SNEGSKA (reference sequence). The V end lost 1 base, the J end lost 5 bases, and 6 bases lay between the germline ends. The CDR3, as DNA: TGCAGTGCTAGAGTATGGAACGAGCAGTACTTC. This sequence encodes CSARVWNEQYF.

The chain employs TRBV7-4 and TRBJ2-1; the D is unclear. Deletions cut 2 bases from V and 10 bases from J, with 9 bases between. The CDR3 is 12 amino acids. Germline V gene sequence: CDR1 SGHVT, CDR2 SQSDAQ. The CDR3, as DNA: TGTGCCAGCAGCTTACCCAGCCTAGAGCAGTTCTTC. This translates into CASSLPSLEQFF.

The chain joins TRBV5-1 to TRBJ2-5; TRBD2 is a possible D gene (7 bases). V gave up 0 bases and J gave up 0 bases, with 9 bases separating them. Germline-derived CDR1 and CDR2 are SGHRS and YFSETQ. The CDR3 sequence is 15 residues long. CDR3 nucleotides: TGCGCCAGCAGCTTGGCGGGGGGCCACCAAGAGACCCAGTACTTC. Translating gives CASSLAGGHQETQYF.

The chain uses TRBV15 and TRBJ2-7, with TRBD1 as a possible D gene (6 bases). The ends were cut back, 3 bases at V and 7 bases at J, with 13 bases in the middle. Germline-derived CDR1 and CDR2 are LNHNV and YYDKDF (reference sequence). CDR3 size: 13 residues. This CDR3 reads CATSSRDKGEQYF. The CDR3 DNA follows: TGTGCCACCAGCAGCCGGGACAAGGGGGAGCAGTACTTC.

The genes are TRBV29-1 and TRBJ1-1; D not resolved. Germline V gene lookup returns CDR1 SQVTM and CDR2 ANQGSEA. V was cut by 5 bases and J by 0 bases, with 10 bases left in between. This CDR3 has 13 residues. This CDR3 is CSVLRRMNTEAFF. DNA of the CDR3: TGCAGCGTTCTCCGGAGAATGAACACTGAAGCTTTCTTT. Supplemented by reference TRBV29-1 and TRBJ1-1, the full variable domain reads SAVISQKPSRDICQRGTSLTIQCQVDSQVTMMFWYRQQPGQSLTLIATANQGSEATYESGFVIDKFPISRPNLTFSTLTVSNMSPEDSSIYLCSVLRRMNTEAFFGQGTRLTVV.

This sequence joins TRBV19 and TRBJ1-5; no firm D call. Germline V gene data show CDR1 as LNHDA and CDR2 as SQIVND (reference sequence). The CDR3 is made up of 15 amino acids. V was shortened by 7 bases and J by 6 bases, with 19 bases between the two germline ends. The chain's CDR3 is CASTMRRERSQPQHF. Here the CDR3 DNA reads TGTGCCAGTACTATGAGACGTGAAAGGAGTCAGCCCCAGCATTTT.

The rearrangement links TRBV4-1 to TRBJ1-1; 8 nucleotides match TRBD1. CDR3 length equals 16 residues. V lost 4 bases, J lost 5 bases, and 12 bases stayed unmatched. Germline-derived CDR1 and CDR2 are MGHRA and YSYEKL. The CDR3 here is CASSPADRDGGTEAFF. The CDR3 DNA reads TGCGCCAGCAGCCCCGCGGACAGGGACGGAGGGACTGAAGCTTTCTTT.

The table lists this clone with a count of one. One end of the junction fails to match germline, which may point to a read error. V gene TRBV2 combines with J gene TRBJ2-6, with unresolved D. Looked up from germline, CDR1 is SNHLY and CDR2 is FYNNEI. The CDR3 is made up of 15 amino acids. CDR3 amino acids: CASGDLNSGANVLTF. The DNA of the CDR3 is TGTGCCAGCGGTGATCTCAACTCTGGGGCCAACGTCCTGACTTTC.

The rearrangement joins TRBV19 to TRBJ1-5; D perhaps matches TRBD1 (6 bases). Trimming removed 7 bases at V and 6 bases at J, with 16 bases between. The CDR3 extends over 14 amino acids. Germline V CDR1 and CDR2: LNHDA, SQIVND (reference sequence). CDR3 residues: CASKGWGAGQPQHF. In nucleotides, the CDR3 is TGTGCCAGTAAAGGATGGGGGGCGGGTCAGCCCCAGCATTTT.

The chain combines TRBV9 with TRBJ2-3; possible D gene TRBD1, 6 bases. This CDR3 is 14 amino acids long. CDR1 and CDR2 (germline): SGDLS, YYNGEE. V gave up 1 base and J gave up 4 bases, with 10 bases separating them. The CDR3 region is CASSVNYRADTQYF. The CDR3 DNA sequence: TGTGCCAGCAGCGTAAACTACAGGGCAGATACGCAGTATTTT.

This clone has only a few counts. The rearrangement joins TRBV9 to TRBJ2-7; 7 bases fit TRBD2. Germline V gene lookup returns CDR1 SGDLS and CDR2 YYNGEE. The CDR3 consists of 15 residues. V shed 4 bases and J 3 bases; nucleotides not matched to a gene: 10. The CDR3 here is CASSPRTSLFYEQYF. In DNA form, the CDR3 reads TGTGCCAGCAGCCCGAGGACTAGTTTGTTCTACGAGCAGTACTTC.

The chain joins TRBV4-1 to TRBJ2-5; the D is unclear. V was shortened by 0 bases and J by 5 bases, with 13 bases between the two germline ends. This CDR3 is 15 amino acids long. The germline V gene has CDR1 MGHRA and CDR2 YSYEKL. DNA for the CDR3: TGCGCCAGCAGCCAAGATCCGCGATCTCTGGAGACCCAGTACTTC. The encoded protein is CASSQDPRSLETQYF.

The J gene is TRBJ2-3, the V gene TRBV7-9; a weak D match, TRBD1 (6 bases). Germline V gene lookup returns CDR1 SEHNR and CDR2 FQNEAQ (reference sequence). The V end lost 5 bases, the J end lost 4 bases, and 19 bases lay between the germline ends. The CDR3 extends over 16 amino acids. The CDR3 loop reads CASSPRKGVKSDTQYF. CDR3 in DNA: TGTGCCAGCAGCCCAAGAAAGGGGGTCAAGTCAGATACGCAGTATTTT.

The chain carries TRBV11-3 and TRBJ1-1; 7 bases align to TRBD1. The length of the CDR3 is 16 residues. Germline V gives CDR1 SGHNT, CDR2 YENEEA. J was trimmed by 4 bases and V by 0 bases; bases with no gene match: 8. The CDR3 here is CASSLDQGGQTTEAFF. The CDR3 DNA reads TGTGCCAGCAGCTTAGATCAGGGGGGTCAAACCACTGAAGCTTTCTTT. Looking up the rest from reference TRBV11-3 and TRBJ1-1 gives the full variable domain: EAGVVQSPRYKIIEKKQPVAFWCNPISGHNTLYWYLQNLGQGPELLIRYENEEAVDDSQLPKDRFSAERLKGVDSTLKIQPAELGDSAVYLCASSLDQGGQTTEAFFGQGTRLTVV.

This chain connects TRBV19 to TRBJ2-7; 9 bases agree with TRBD1. This CDR3 contains 18 residues. Germline-derived CDR1 and CDR2 are LNHDA and SQIVND (reference sequence). Trimming removed 7 bases from V and 2 bases from J; junction bases left unmatched: 18. This CDR3 reads CASTGSRDRVLATYEQYF. In DNA form, the CDR3 reads TGTGCCAGTACCGGGTCCCGGGACAGGGTTCTGGCGACCTACGAGCAGTACTTC.

The chain is built from TRBV4-1 and TRBJ1-6, with a possible D match to TRBD1 (6 bases). Germline V gives CDR1 MGHRA, CDR2 YSYEKL. The CDR3 contains 16 residues. V was shortened by 0 bases and J by 9 bases, with 15 bases between the two germline ends. CDR3 in amino acids: CASSQDRTQGTSPLHF. CDR3 sequence (DNA): TGCGCCAGCAGCCAAGATCGTACTCAGGGGACTTCACCCCTCCACTTT.

The gene calls are TRBV2 and TRBJ1-2, with 10 bases identical to TRBD1. CDR3 length: 17 residues. The V gene end was trimmed by 9 bases and the J gene end by 7 bases; junction bases not matched to a gene: 20. Germline V gene lookup returns CDR1 SNHLY and CDR2 FYNNEI. CDR3 region: CASLGRVGGQGSRGYTF. In DNA form, the CDR3 reads TGTGCCAGTTTAGGCCGGGTCGGGGGACAGGGGTCGCGTGGCTACACCTTC.

This chain joins TRBV2 and TRBJ1-1; D unresolved. Germline V gene data show CDR1 as SNHLY and CDR2 as FYNNEI. Trimming removed 7 bases at V and 6 bases at J, with 12 bases between. This CDR3 has 12 residues. For the CDR3, the DNA is TGTGCCAGCACCCCGTCGGGGTCTGAAGCTTTCTTT. The encoded protein is CASTPSGSEAFF.

This chain uses TRBV28 with TRBJ1-3; no definite D call. The CDR3 runs to 13 residues. The V and J ends lost 11 bases and 0 bases respectively, with 11 bases between them. Germline loops: CDR1 MDHEN, CDR2 SYDVKM. The CDR3 loop is CAALKTSGNTIYF. CDR3 bases: TGTGCCGCCCTGAAGACCTCTGGAAACACCATATATTTT.

The chain uses TRBV19 and TRBJ2-2, with a possible D match to TRBD2 (5 bases). The CDR3 runs 15 residues. CDR1 is LNHDA and CDR2 is SQIVND in the germline V gene (reference sequence). Trimming took 5 bases from V and 4 from J, leaving 14 bases between them. In nucleotides, the CDR3 is TGTGCCAGTAGTCGCACACCTGCGGGCACCGGGGAGCTGTTTTTT. Translation gives CASSRTPAGTGELFF.

The J gene is TRBJ1-2, the V gene TRBV2; TRBD1 matches 10 bases. The CDR3 is 13 residues long. Per germline, CDR1 SNHLY and CDR2 FYNNEI. J gave up 8 bases and V 8 bases, and 8 bases lay outside the gene matches. CDR3 residues: CASSWGTGEGYTF. The CDR3 region has the DNA TGTGCCAGCTCCTGGGGGACAGGGGAAGGCTACACCTTC.

This chain's CDR3 is CASSDPGQGSYGYTF. The CDR3 DNA follows: TGTGCCAGCAGTGATCCTGGGCAGGGCAGCTATGGCTACACCTTC. The J gene is TRBJ1-2, the V gene TRBV6-1; D perhaps matches TRBD1 (5 bases). The CDR3 totals 15 residues. Trimming removed 3 bases from V and 4 bases from J, with 15 bases in between. The germline CDR1 and CDR2 sequences are MNHNS and SASEGT.